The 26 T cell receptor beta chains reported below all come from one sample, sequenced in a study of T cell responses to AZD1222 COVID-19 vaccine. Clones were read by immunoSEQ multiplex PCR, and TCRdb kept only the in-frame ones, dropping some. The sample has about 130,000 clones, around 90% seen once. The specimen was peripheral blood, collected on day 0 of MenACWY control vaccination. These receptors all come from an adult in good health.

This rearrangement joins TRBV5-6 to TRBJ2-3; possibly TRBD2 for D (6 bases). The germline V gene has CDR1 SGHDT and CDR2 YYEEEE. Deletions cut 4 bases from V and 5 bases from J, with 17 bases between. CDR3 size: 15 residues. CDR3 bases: TGTGCCAGCAGCAGGCCGGGCGGGGTCGGAGATACGCAGTATTTT. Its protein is CASSRPGGVGDTQYF.

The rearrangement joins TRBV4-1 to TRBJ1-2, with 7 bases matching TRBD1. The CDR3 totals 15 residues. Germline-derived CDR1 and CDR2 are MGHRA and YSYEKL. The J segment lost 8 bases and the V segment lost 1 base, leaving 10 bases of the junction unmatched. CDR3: CASSQARLTGRGYTF. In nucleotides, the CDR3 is TGCGCCAGCAGCCAAGCCCGCTTGACAGGGAGGGGCTACACCTTC.

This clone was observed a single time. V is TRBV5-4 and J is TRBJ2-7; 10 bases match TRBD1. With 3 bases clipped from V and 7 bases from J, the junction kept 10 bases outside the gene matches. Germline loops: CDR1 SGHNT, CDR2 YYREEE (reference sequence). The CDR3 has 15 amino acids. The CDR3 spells CASSSSGTGVGEQYF. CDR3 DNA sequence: TGTGCCAGCAGCTCCTCCGGGACAGGGGTGGGGGAGCAGTACTTC.

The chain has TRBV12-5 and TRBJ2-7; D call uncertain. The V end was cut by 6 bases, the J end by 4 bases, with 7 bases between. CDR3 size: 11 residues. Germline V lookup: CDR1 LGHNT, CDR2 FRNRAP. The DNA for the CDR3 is TGTGCTAGTGGCCTGGGTTACGAGCAGTACTTC. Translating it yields CASGLGYEQYF.

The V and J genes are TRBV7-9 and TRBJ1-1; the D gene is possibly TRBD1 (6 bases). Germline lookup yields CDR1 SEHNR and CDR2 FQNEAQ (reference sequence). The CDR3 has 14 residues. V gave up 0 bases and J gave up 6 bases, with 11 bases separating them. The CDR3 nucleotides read TGTGCCAGCAGCTTAGCGTGGGCAGGGGCTGAAGCTTTCTTT. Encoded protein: CASSLAWAGAEAFF. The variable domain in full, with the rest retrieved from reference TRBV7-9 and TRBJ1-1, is DTGVSQNPRHKITKRGQNVTFRCDPISEHNRLYWYRQTLGQGPEFLTYFQNEAQLEKSRLLSDRFSAERPKGSFSTLEIQRTEQGDSAMYLCASSLAWAGAEAFFGQGTRLTVV.

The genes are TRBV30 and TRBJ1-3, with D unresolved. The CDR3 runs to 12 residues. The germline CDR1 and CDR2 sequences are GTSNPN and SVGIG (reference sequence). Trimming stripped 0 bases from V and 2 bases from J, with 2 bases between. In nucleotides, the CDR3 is TGTGCCTGGAGTGTAACTGGAAACACCATATATTTT. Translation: CAWSVTGNTIYF.

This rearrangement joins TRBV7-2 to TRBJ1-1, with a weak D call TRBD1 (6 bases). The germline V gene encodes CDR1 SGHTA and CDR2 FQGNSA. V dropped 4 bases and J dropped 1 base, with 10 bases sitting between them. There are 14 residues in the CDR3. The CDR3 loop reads CASSSWTANTEAFF. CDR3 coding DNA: TGTGCCAGCAGCTCGTGGACAGCGAACACTGAAGCTTTCTTT.

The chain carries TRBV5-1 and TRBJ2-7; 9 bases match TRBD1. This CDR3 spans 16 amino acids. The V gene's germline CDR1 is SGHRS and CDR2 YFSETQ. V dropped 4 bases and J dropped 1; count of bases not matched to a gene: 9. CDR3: CASSPHPGQGSYEQYF. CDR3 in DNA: TGCGCCAGCAGCCCTCACCCGGGACAGGGATCCTACGAGCAGTACTTC. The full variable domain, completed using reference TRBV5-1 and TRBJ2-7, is KAGVTQTPRYLIKTRGQQVTLSCSPISGHRSVSWYQQTPGQGLQFLFEYFSETQRNKGNFPGRFSGRQFSNSRSEMNVSTLELGDSALYLCASSPHPGQGSYEQYFGPGTRLTVT.

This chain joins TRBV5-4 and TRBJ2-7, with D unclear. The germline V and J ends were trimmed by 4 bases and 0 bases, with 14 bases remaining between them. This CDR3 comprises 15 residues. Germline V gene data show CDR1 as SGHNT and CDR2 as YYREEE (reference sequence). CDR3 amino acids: CASSLEARFSYEQYF. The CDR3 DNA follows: TGTGCCAGCAGCCTGGAAGCAAGATTCTCCTACGAGCAGTACTTC.

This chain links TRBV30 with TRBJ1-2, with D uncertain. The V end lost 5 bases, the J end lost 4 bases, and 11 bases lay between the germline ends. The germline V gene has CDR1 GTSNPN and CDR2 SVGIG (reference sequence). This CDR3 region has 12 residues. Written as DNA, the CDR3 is TGTGCCTGGGCCGGCGGGTTCTATGGCTACACCTTC. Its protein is CAWAGGFYGYTF.

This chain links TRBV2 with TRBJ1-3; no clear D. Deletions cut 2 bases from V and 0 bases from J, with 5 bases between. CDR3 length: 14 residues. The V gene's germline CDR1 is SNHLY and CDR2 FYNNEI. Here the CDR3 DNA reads TGTGCCAGCAGTGAACCCCGCTCTGGAAACACCATATATTTT. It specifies CASSEPRSGNTIYF.

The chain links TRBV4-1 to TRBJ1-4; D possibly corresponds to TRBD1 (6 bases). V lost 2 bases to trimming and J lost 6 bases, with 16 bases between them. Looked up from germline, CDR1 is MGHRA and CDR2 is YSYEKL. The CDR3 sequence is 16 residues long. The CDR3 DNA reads TGCGCCAGCAGCCAACCGGGAGGGACAAACTATGAAAAACTGTTTTTT. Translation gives CASSQPGGTNYEKLFF.

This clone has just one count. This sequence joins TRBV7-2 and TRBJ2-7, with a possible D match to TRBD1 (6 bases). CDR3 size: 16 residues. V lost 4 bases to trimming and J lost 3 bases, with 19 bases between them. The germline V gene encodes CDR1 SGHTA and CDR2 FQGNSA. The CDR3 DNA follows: TGTGCCAGCAGCTACGACTCCCGGGACAACCGCTACGAGCAGTACTTC. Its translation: CASSYDSRDNRYEQYF.

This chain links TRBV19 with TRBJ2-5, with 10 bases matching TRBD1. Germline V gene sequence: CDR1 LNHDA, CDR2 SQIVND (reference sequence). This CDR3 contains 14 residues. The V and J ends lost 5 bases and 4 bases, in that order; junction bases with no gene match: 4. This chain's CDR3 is CASSRTGGRETQYF. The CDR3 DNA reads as TGTGCCAGTAGTCGGACAGGGGGAAGAGAGACCCAGTACTTC.

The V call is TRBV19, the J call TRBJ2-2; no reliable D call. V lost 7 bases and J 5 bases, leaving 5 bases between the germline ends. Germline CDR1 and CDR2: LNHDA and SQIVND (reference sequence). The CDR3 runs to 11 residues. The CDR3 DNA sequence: TGTGCCAGTACCTGGACCGGGGAGCTGTTTTTT. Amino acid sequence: CASTWTGELFF.

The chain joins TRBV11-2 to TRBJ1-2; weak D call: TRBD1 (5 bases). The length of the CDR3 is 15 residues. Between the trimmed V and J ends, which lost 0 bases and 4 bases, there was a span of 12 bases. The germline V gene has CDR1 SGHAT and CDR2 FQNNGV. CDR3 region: CASSLDGTGFYGYTF. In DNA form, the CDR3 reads TGTGCCAGCAGCTTAGATGGTACAGGTTTCTATGGCTACACCTTC.

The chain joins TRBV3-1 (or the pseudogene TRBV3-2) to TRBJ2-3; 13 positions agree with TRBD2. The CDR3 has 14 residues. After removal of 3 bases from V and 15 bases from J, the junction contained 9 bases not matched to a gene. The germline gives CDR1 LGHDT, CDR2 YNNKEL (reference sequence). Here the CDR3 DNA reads TGTGCCAGCAGCCACAACTCGGGACTAGCGGGAATTTATTTT. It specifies CASSHNSGLAGIYF.

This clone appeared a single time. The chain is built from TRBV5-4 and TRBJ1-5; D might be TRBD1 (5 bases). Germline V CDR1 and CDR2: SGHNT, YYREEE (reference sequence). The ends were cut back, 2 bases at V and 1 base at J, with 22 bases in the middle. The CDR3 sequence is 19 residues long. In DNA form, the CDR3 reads TGTGCCAGCAGCTTCTTAGGGCAGGGTTTCCTTCTAAGCAATCAGCCCCAGCATTTT. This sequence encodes CASSFLGQGFLLSNQPQHF.

The CDR3 DNA sequence: TGTGCCACCAGCAGGAGGGAGGGCTCTAAATCTGGGGCCAACGTCCTGACTTTC. Translation gives CATSRREGSKSGANVLTF. This chain connects TRBV15 to TRBJ2-6; 7 bases match TRBD2. Unmatched junction bases numbered 9, after V lost 3 bases and J lost 1 base. The germline gives CDR1 LNHNV, CDR2 YYDKDF (reference sequence). The CDR3 runs to 18 residues.

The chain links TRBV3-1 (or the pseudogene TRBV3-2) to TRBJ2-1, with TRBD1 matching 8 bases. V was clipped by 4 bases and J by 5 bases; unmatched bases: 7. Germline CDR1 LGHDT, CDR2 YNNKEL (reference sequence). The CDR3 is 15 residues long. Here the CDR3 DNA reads TGTGCCAGCAGCCTAGGACAGGGTTGGAACAATGAGCAGTTCTTC. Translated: CASSLGQGWNNEQFF.

CDR3 loop: CASSFGVVRGYTF. The CDR3 DNA sequence: TGTGCCAGCAGTTTTGGGGTTGTACGGGGCTACACCTTC. The V call is TRBV28, the J call TRBJ1-2; D gene uncertain. V lost 3 bases to trimming and J lost 8 bases, with 13 bases between them. The CDR3 has 13 amino acids. Germline V gene data show CDR1 as MDHEN and CDR2 as SYDVKM.

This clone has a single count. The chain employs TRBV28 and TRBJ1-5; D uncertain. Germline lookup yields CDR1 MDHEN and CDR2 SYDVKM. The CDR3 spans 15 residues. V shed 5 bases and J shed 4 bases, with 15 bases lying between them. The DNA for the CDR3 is TGTGCCAGCAGTCCATACGGACCGCTAAATCAGCCCCAGCATTTT. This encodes CASSPYGPLNQPQHF.

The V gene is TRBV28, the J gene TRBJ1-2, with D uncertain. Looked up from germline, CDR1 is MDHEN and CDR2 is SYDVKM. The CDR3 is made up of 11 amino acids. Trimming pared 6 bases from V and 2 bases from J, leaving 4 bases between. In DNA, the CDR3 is TGTGCCAGCAGGACGAACTATGGCTACACCTTC. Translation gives CASRTNYGYTF.

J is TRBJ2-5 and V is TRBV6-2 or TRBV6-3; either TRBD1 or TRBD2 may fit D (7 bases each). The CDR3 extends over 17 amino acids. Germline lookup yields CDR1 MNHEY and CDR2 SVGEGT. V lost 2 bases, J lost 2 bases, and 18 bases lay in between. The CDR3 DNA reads TGTGCCAGCAGTTACCCGACAGGGACCGGGAGGCAAGAGACCCAGTACTTC. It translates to CASSYPTGTGRQETQYF.

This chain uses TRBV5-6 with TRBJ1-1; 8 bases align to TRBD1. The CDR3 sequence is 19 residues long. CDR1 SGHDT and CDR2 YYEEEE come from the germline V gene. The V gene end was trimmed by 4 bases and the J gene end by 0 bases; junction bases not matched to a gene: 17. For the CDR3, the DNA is TGTGCCAGCAGCCCCAGGGTTCCAGGGGGCGCCTCGATGAACACTGAAGCTTTCTTT. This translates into CASSPRVPGGASMNTEAFF.

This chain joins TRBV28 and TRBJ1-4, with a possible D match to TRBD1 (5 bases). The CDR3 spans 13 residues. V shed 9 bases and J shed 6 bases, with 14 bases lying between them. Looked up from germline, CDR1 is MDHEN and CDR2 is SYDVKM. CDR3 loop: CASLSGRDEKLFF. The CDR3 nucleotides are TGTGCCAGTCTGTCAGGGAGGGATGAAAAACTGTTTTTT.